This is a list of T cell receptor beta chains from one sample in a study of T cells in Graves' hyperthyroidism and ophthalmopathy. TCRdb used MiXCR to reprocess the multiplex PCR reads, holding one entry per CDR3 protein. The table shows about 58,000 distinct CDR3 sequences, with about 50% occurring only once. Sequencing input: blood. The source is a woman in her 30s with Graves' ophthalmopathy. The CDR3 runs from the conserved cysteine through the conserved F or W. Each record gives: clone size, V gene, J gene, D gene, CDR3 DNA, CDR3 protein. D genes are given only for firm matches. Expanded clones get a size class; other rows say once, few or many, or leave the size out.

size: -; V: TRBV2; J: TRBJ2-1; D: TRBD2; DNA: TGTGCCAGCAGTGACCTAGCGGGAAGCACAGATACGCAGTTCTTC; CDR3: CASSDLAGSTDTQFF
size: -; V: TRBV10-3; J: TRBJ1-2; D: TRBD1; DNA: TGTGCCATCGGGACAGGGGTTTATGGCTACACCTTC; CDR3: CAIGTGVYGYTF
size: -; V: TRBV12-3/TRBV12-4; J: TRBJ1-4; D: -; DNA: TGTGCCAGCAGCCAATCCTGGGACTCTAATGAAAAACTGTTTTTT; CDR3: CASSQSWDSNEKLFF
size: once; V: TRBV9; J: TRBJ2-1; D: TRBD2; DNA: TGTGCCAGCAGTCGAGGGACTAGCGGGGAGCAGTTCTTC; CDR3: CASSRGTSGEQFF
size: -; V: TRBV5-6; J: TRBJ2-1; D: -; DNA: TGTGCCAGCAGCTTCGGGGCGAGCTCCTACAATGAGCAGTTCTTC; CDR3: CASSFGASSYNEQFF
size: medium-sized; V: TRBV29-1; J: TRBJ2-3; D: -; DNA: TGCAGCAGGCGGGACAGCACAGATACGCAGTATTTT; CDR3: CSRRDSTDTQYF
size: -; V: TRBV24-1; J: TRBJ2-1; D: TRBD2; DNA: TGTGCCACCGTACACAACGAGCTAGCGGGAGACGATACGCAGTTCTTC; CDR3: CATVHNELAGDDTQFF
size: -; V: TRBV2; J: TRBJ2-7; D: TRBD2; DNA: TGTGCCAGCAGTGTTCCGGGACTAGCGGGAGGGTTCCCCAACTACGAGCAGTACTTC; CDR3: CASSVPGLAGGFPNYEQYF
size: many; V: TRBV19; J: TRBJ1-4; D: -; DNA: TGTGCCAGTAGTATCCTGCAGGCGGGTGAAAAACTGTTTTTT; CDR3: CASSILQAGEKLFF
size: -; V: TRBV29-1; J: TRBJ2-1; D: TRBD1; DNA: TGCAGCTCCCGGACAGGATTATACAATGAGCAGTTCTTC; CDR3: CSSRTGLYNEQFF
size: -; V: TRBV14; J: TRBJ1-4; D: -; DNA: TGTGCAACTAATGAAAAACTGTTTTTT; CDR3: CATNEKLFF
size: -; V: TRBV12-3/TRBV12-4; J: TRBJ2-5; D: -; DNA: TGTGCCAGCAGCACATTGCACCTCCAAGAGACCCAGTACTTC; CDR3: CASSTLHLQETQYF
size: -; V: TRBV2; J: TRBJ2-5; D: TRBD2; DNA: TGTGCCAGCAGTTACCTCGGGACTAGCGGAGGCCAAGAGACCCAGTACTTC; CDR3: CASSYLGTSGGQETQYF
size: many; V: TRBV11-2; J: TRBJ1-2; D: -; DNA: TGTGCCAGCAGCTTCCTATCCCCAGGCAGGACGTCCAAAAACTATGGCTACACCTTC; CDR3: CASSFLSPGRTSKNYGYTF
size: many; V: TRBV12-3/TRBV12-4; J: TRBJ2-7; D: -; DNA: TGTGCCAGCAGCACCCGTCAGGGGTTCGCCTACGAGCAGTACTTC; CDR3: CASSTRQGFAYEQYF
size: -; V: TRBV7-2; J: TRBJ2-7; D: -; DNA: TGTGCCAGTAGTATGGGCAGGGCGGGCGAGCAGTACTTC; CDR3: CASSMGRAGEQYF
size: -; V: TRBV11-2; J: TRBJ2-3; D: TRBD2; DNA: TGTGCCAGCAGCTTAGTGGCTAGCGGGAGCGACGAGCAGTATTTT; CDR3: CASSLVASGSDEQYF
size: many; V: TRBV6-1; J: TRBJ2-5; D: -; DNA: TGTGCCAGCTATAAGGTTCAGGGGATCGGAGAGACCCAGTACTTC; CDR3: CASYKVQGIGETQYF
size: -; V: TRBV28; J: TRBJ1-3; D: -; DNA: TGTGCCAGCAGTTTTGGTTTAGGGACTGGAAACACCATATATTTT; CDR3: CASSFGLGTGNTIYF
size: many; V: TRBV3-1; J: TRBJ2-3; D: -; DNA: TGTGCCAGCAGTCCAAGCAATTCCCCCACAGATACGCAGTATTTT; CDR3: CASSPSNSPTDTQYF
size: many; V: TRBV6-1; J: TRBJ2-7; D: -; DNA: TGTGCCAGCAGTGAAACCTGGACGGGGGACGGCCACGAGCAGTACTTC; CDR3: CASSETWTGDGHEQYF
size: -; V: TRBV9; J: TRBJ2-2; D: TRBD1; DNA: TGTGCCAGCGGTTCTCGGACAGGGGCCACCGGGGAGCTGTTTTTT; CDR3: CASGSRTGATGELFF
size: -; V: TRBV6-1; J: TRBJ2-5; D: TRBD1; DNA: TGTGCCAGCAGTGAGTTTACAGGGGGAGAGACCCAGTACTTC; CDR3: CASSEFTGGETQYF
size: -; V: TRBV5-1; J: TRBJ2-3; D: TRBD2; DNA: TGCGCCACCGAGGTTAGCGGGAGCGGGGGGGGCACAGATACGCAGTATTTT; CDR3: CATEVSGSGGGTDTQYF
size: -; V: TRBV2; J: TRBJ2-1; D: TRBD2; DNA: TGTGCCAGCACCAGACTAGCGGGGTCCTACAATGAGCAGTTCTTC; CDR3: CASTRLAGSYNEQFF
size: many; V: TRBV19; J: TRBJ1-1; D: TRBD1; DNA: TGTGCCAGTAGTATAAGGGGGCGCGACACTGAAGCTTTCTTT; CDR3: CASSIRGRDTEAFF
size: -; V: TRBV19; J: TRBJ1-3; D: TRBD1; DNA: TGTGCCAGCCGGGACAGGGGGTACGGAAACACCATATATTTT; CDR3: CASRDRGYGNTIYF
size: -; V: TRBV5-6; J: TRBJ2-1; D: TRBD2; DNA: TGTGCTAGCAGCTTGGAACTAGCGGGCTACAAGGAGCAGTTCTTC; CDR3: CASSLELAGYKEQFF
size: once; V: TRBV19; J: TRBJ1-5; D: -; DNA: TGTGCCAGTACCCTGGGGGGGAACAATCAGCCCCAGCATTTT; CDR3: CASTLGGNNQPQHF
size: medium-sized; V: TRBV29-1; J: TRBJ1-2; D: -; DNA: TGCAGCGTTGAAGTCGGGTCCTATGGCTACACCTTC; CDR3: CSVEVGSYGYTF
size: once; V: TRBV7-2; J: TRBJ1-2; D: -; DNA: TGTGCAAGCCTGGGGACAACAGGCTACACCTTC; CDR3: CASLGTTGYTF
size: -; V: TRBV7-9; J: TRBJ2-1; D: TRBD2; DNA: TGTGCCAGCAGCTTAGTATTAAGCGGGGGGCCGGATGAGCAGTTCTTC; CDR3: CASSLVLSGGPDEQFF
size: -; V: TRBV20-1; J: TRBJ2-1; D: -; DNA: TGCAGTGCTACCGGGCAGCAGTTCTTC; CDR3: CSATGQQFF
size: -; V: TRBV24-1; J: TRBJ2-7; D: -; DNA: TGTGCCACCAGTGAGCGGGCCCACTACGAGCAGTACTTC; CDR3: CATSERAHYEQYF
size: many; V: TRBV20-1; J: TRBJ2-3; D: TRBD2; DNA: TGCAGCATCCTTAGCGGGCTCACAGATACGCAGTATTTT; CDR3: CSILSGLTDTQYF
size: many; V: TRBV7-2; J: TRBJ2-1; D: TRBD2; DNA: TGTGCCAGCAGCTCCCGACCGACTAGCGGGGGAACCTACAATGAGCAGTTCTTC; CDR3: CASSSRPTSGGTYNEQFF
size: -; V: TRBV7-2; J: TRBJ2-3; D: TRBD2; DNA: TGTGCCAGCAGCTTAAGATGTTCGGCTAGCGGGAGGCCCTCAGATACGCAGTATTTT; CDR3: CASSLRCSASGRPSDTQYF
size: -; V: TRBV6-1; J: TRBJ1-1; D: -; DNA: TGTGCCATCAGTGAAGCCGGAAGGGACACTGAGGCTTTCTTT; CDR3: CAISEAGRDTEAFF
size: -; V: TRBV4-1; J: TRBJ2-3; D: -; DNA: TGCGCCAGCAGCCAAGAGGAACACTCCGGGGGACCGTTCACAGATACGCAGTATTTT; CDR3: CASSQEEHSGGPFTDTQYF
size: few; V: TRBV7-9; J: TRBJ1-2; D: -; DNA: TGTGCCAGCAGCTACGAAAGAATCCGTGGCTACACCTTC; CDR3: CASSYERIRGYTF
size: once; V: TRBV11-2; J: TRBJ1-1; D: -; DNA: TGTGCCAGCACTTACAGAGACACTGAAGCTTTCTTT; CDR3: CASTYRDTEAFF